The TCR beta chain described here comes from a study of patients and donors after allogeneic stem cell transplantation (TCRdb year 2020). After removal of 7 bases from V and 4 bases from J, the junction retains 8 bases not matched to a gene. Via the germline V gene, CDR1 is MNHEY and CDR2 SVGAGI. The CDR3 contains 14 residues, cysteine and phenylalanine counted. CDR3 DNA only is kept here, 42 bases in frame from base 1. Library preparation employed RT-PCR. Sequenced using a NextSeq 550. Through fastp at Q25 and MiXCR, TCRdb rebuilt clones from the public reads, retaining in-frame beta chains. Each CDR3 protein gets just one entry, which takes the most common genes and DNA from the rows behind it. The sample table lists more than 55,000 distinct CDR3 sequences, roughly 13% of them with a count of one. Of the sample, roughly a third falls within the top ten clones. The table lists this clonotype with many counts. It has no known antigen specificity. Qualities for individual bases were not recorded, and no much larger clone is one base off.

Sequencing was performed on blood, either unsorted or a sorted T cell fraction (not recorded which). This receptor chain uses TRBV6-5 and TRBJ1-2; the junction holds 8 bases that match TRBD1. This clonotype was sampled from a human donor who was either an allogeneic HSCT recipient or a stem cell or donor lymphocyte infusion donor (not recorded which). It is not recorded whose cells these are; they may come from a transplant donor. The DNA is TGTGCCAGCACTCCGGGTGGACAGGGCTATGGCTACACCTTC. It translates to CASTPGGQGYGYTF.